The entry that follows covers one TCR beta chain sequence. The healthy adult donors were HIV-negative and reported no recent acute infections or vaccinations. Every donor was a Caucasian adult from Nashville, Tennessee. The entry originates in a study of shared clonotypes between healthy human individuals. The CDR3 runs to 13 residues. Trimming left V 8 bases short and J 4 bases short, with 17 bases between. Germline V CDR1 and CDR2: SQVTM, ANQGSEA. It was on ten immunoSEQ deep assay plates that unsorted PBMC DNA was sequenced. Clones were sequenced by immunoSEQ multiplex PCR, and TCRdb holds only the in-frame ones, with some missing. Among approximately 500,000 clones listed, more than 65% were seen once.

The origin of this receptor is a woman aged 40 to 50 in good health. Some clones in this sample may be carry-over from other donors' samples. The rearrangement joins TRBV29-1 to TRBJ1-2, with D possibly matching TRBD1 (6 bases). What was sequenced was PBMCs. CDR3 nucleotide sequence: TGCAGCATGAGTTCAGGGGATGGCTATGGCTACACCTTC. Encoded protein: CSMSSGDGYGYTF. Drawing the rest from reference TRBV29-1 and TRBJ1-2, the complete variable domain is SAVISQKPSRDICQRGTSLTIQCQVDSQVTMMFWYRQQPGQSLTLIATANQGSEATYESGFVIDKFPISRPNLTFSTLTVSNMSPEDSSIYLCSMSSGDGYGYTFGSGTRLTVV.